This TCR beta chain appears in the sequencing data of a study of patients and donors after allogeneic stem cell transplantation. CDR3 length: 16 residues. V lost 1 base to trimming and J lost 5 bases, with 15 bases between them. Per germline, CDR1 LGHNA and CDR2 YSLEER. Using its own MiXCR run on the RT-PCR reads, TCRdb lists one record per CDR3 protein. The top ten hold around 7.2% of the sample, which has approximately 430,000 distinct CDR3 sequences, around 16% seen once. This clonotype has more than one count but fewer than ten. The sample consisted of blood, either unsorted or a sorted T cell fraction (not recorded which). This rearrangement joins TRBV4-3 to TRBJ2-1; tentative D call: TRBD2 (5 bases). This clonotype originated in a human donor who was either an allogeneic HSCT recipient or a stem cell or donor lymphocyte infusion donor (not recorded which). It is not recorded whose cells these are; they may come from a transplant donor. Here the CDR3 DNA reads TGCGCCAGCAGCCAAGTGGCGGGCGTACTCAACAATGAGCAGTTCTTC. It encodes CASSQVAGVLNNEQFF.